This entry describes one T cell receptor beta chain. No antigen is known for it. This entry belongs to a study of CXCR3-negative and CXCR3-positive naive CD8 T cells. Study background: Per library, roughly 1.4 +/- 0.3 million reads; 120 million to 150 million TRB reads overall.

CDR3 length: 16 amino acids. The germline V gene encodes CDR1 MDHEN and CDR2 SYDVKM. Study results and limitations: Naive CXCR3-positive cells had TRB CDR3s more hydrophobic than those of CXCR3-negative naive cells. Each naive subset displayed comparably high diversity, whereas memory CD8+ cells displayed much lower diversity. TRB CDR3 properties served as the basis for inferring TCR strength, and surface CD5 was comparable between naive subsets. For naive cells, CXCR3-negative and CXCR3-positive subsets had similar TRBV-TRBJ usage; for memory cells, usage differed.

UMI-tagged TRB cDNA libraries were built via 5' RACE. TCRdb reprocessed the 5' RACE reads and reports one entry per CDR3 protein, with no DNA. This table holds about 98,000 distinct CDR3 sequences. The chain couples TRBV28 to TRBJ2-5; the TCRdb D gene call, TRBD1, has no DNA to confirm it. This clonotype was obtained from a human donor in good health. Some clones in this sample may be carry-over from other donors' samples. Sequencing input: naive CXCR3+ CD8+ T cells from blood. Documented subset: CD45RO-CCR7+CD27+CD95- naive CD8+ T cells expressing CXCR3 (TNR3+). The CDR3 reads CASSPPGRGGQETQYF.